This is a list of T cell receptor beta chains from one sample in a study of T cell responses to AZD1222 COVID-19 vaccine. Here immunoSEQ multiplex PCR was the method, and the copy in TCRdb shows in-frame clones only, minus some. Here the sample spans 100,000 to 120,000 clones, about 81% being singletons. Here the sequenced sample was peripheral blood, taken on day 0 of AZD1222 vaccination. These TCRs come from an adult in good health. The CDR3 runs from the conserved cysteine through the conserved F or W. D genes are given only for firm matches. Where a row states a size, it is once, few, many or the class of an expanded clone; other rows omit it.

TGTGCCAGCAGTTCGCGGACAGAGAAACTGTACGAGCAGTACTTC	CASSSRTEKLYEQYF	TRBV28	-	-	15	TRBJ2-7
TGTGCCGGAGACAGGGACACTGAAGCTTTCTTT	CAGDRDTEAFF	TRBV30	medium-sized	TRBD1	11	TRBJ1-1
TGTGCCAGCAGTCAACGGGTCATCCGCCGGGATGGCTACACCTTC	CASSQRVIRRDGYTF	TRBV7-8	once	-	15	TRBJ1-2
TGTGCCAGCAGCGCCGACTGGCGGGAGGGTAATGAGCAGTTCTTC	CASSADWREGNEQFF	TRBV7-2	-	TRBD2	15	TRBJ2-1
TGTGCCAGCAGCTTACTAGCGGGAGCGTTCTGGAATGAGCAGTTCTTC	CASSLLAGAFWNEQFF	TRBV7-2	once	TRBD2	16	TRBJ2-1
TGTGCCATAAACGACGCCGTCGGGGGCTACACCTTC	CAINDAVGGYTF	TRBV10-3	-	-	12	TRBJ1-2
TGTGCCAGCTCACCCCAGCGGGAGAACCAAGAGACCCAGTACTTC	CASSPQRENQETQYF	TRBV18	once	TRBD2	15	TRBJ2-5
TGTGCCAGCAGCTTAGGTGCTGGGACTAATGAAAAACTGTTTTTT	CASSLGAGTNEKLFF	TRBV13	-	-	15	TRBJ1-4
TGTGCCAGCAGTTACTCGACAGGGAGCAATACTGAAGCTTTCTTT	CASSYSTGSNTEAFF	TRBV6-2/TRBV6-3	-	TRBD1	15	TRBJ1-1
TGTGCCAGCGACAGGGTGAACACTGAAGCTTTCTTT	CASDRVNTEAFF	TRBV12-3/TRBV12-4	-	TRBD1	12	TRBJ1-1
TGTGCCAGCAGCCTCGGAGAGGTCTTAAACACTGAAGCTTTCTTT	CASSLGEVLNTEAFF	TRBV3-1/TRBV3-2	few	-	15	TRBJ1-1
TGTGCCAGCAGTCCGACCCAGTCCTCGGGCGAGCAGTACTTC	CASSPTQSSGEQYF	TRBV6-2/TRBV6-3	-	-	14	TRBJ2-7
TGTGCCAGCAGCCAAGAGCCGAACTATGGCTACACCTTC	CASSQEPNYGYTF	TRBV3-1/TRBV3-2	-	-	13	TRBJ1-2
TGTGCCAGCAGTCCCCGTGGGAAACGGGACATTCAGTACTTC	CASSPRGKRDIQYF	TRBV6-5	once	-	14	TRBJ2-4
TGTGCCAGCAGTTACTCCCGGACAGGGGGTCAGCCCCAGCATTTT	CASSYSRTGGQPQHF	TRBV6-5	-	TRBD1	15	TRBJ1-5
TGTGCCAGCAGCTTAGCTTCGGGATCTGGGCAGTACTTC	CASSLASGSGQYF	TRBV7-6	-	-	13	TRBJ2-7
TGTGCCAGCAGCCCTGGGACAGGGCTAGCCAAAAACATTCAGTACTTC	CASSPGTGLAKNIQYF	TRBV14	-	TRBD1	16	TRBJ2-4
TGTGCCTGGAGTCCCGGGACCGTCTCCTACGAGCAGTACTTC	CAWSPGTVSYEQYF	TRBV30	-	-	14	TRBJ2-7
TGCGCCAGCAGCTTGGTAATGGGGGCAGGCAATGAGCAGTTCTTC	CASSLVMGAGNEQFF	TRBV5-1	-	-	15	TRBJ2-1
TGTGCCAGCAGTTTAGGGACAGGGGTAGGGGAGCAGTACTTC	CASSLGTGVGEQYF	TRBV28	-	TRBD1	14	TRBJ2-7
TGTGCCAGTAGGCCAGGGGGCAAGGATGAGCAGTACTTC	CASRPGGKDEQYF	TRBV19	-	TRBD1	13	TRBJ2-7
TGTGCCAGCAGTGTCACAGGGAGCTCCTATAATTCACCCCTCCACTTT	CASSVTGSSYNSPLHF	TRBV25-1	-	-	16	TRBJ1-6
TGTGCCAGCAACAAACAGGGATTGGACGAGCAGTACTTC	CASNKQGLDEQYF	TRBV28	-	-	13	TRBJ2-7
TGTGCCAGCAGCTTAGCCCGAGGACCCTATGGCTACACCTTC	CASSLARGPYGYTF	TRBV7-9	-	-	14	TRBJ1-2
TGTGCCAGCACTAGTAGCGGGGGGACATACAATGAGCAGTTCTTC	CASTSSGGTYNEQFF	TRBV7-8	-	TRBD2	15	TRBJ2-1
TGCGCCAGCAGCACCGCTAGCGGAGAGACCCAGTACTTC	CASSTASGETQYF	TRBV5-1	-	TRBD2	13	TRBJ2-5
TGTGCCAGCAGCCCCAGGGCCCCAAGTGAAAAACTGTTTTTT	CASSPRAPSEKLFF	TRBV2	-	-	14	TRBJ1-4
TGTGCCAGCAGTGGGTTCGACGGGCCACCTACGCAGTATTTT	CASSGFDGPPTQYF	TRBV27	-	-	14	TRBJ2-3
TGTGCCAGCAGCCCCAGGTTGGGGGTAAACTATGGCTACACCTTC	CASSPRLGVNYGYTF	TRBV7-2	-	-	15	TRBJ1-2
TGTGCCAGCAGTTCCCGGACAGGGGTCGAAAAACTGTTTTTT	CASSSRTGVEKLFF	TRBV28	-	TRBD1	14	TRBJ1-4
TGTGCCAGCAGCACAGGAATTCGCACTGAAGCTTTCTTT	CASSTGIRTEAFF	TRBV28	-	-	13	TRBJ1-1
TGCAGCTCAGGGGGTGAAAAACTGTTTTTT	CSSGGEKLFF	TRBV20-1	-	TRBD1	10	TRBJ1-4
TGTGCCATCAGTGAGAGTCTAGCGGACAATGAGCAGTTCTTC	CAISESLADNEQFF	TRBV10-3	-	TRBD2	14	TRBJ2-1
TGTGCCAGCACTCCGGGACAGGGTCCTTCCTACGAGCAGTACTTC	CASTPGQGPSYEQYF	TRBV2	-	TRBD1	15	TRBJ2-7
TGTGCCAGCAGCTCACAGGGTGTCCCAACAGATACGCAGTATTTT	CASSSQGVPTDTQYF	TRBV9	-	-	15	TRBJ2-3
TGTGCCAGCAGAGGACAGGGGATGTATGAAAAACTGTTTTTT	CASRGQGMYEKLFF	TRBV25-1	-	TRBD1	14	TRBJ1-4
TGTGCCAGCTCCCCAACCCCGAACACTGAAGCTTTCTTT	CASSPTPNTEAFF	TRBV18	-	-	13	TRBJ1-1
TGTGCCAGCAGAGACCGAACACCCGATTTCAGGCAGTTCTTC	CASRDRTPDFRQFF	TRBV3-1/TRBV3-2	-	-	14	TRBJ2-1
TGTGCCAGCAGCCATGCAGGTGGAAACACCATATATTTT	CASSHAGGNTIYF	TRBV3-1/TRBV3-2	few	-	13	TRBJ1-3
TGTGCCAGCAGCGGGACTAGCGGGGGGGCCACAGATACGCAGTATTTT	CASSGTSGGATDTQYF	TRBV5-4	-	TRBD2	16	TRBJ2-3
TGTGCCAGTAGTATAAACACTGAAGCTTTCTTT	CASSINTEAFF	TRBV19	-	-	11	TRBJ1-1
TGTGCCAGCTCACGTCCCGGGACGGCCCTACGTGAGCAGTACTTC	CASSRPGTALREQYF	TRBV18	-	-	15	TRBJ2-7
TGTGCCAGCAGCTTAGGGGAGGGTTATAATTCACCCCTCCACTTT	CASSLGEGYNSPLHF	TRBV13	-	-	15	TRBJ1-6
TGTGCCAGCAGCTTAGGCCCGCTCAGCAATCAGCCCCAGCATTTT	CASSLGPLSNQPQHF	TRBV11-2	-	-	15	TRBJ1-5
TGTGCCAGCAGCGTAAGGGGGAACGTACAGGGTGAGCAGTTCTTC	CASSVRGNVQGEQFF	TRBV9	once	-	15	TRBJ2-1
TGTGCCAGCAGCTTGCGGGGAGAGGGTGGAAACACCATATATTTT	CASSLRGEGGNTIYF	TRBV5-8	-	-	15	TRBJ1-3
TGTGCCAGTAGTAGAGGGACTAAACAAGAGACCCAGTACTTC	CASSRGTKQETQYF	TRBV19	-	TRBD2	14	TRBJ2-5
TGTGCCAGCTCTGATATCAGCCCCCCGAAGGGGGAGACCCAGTACTTC	CASSDISPPKGETQYF	TRBV6-4	-	-	16	TRBJ2-5
TGTGCCAGCAGTCCGAGGGACAGGTCTTCAGACATTCAGTACTTC	CASSPRDRSSDIQYF	TRBV28	-	TRBD1	15	TRBJ2-4
TGTGCCAGCAGGGCGACGGGGGAAGGGGGTGGCTACACCTTC	CASRATGEGGGYTF	TRBV6-5	-	-	14	TRBJ1-2
TGCGCCAGCAGTGATGCAGTAGGGGAGACCCAGTACTTC	CASSDAVGETQYF	TRBV10-1	-	-	13	TRBJ2-5
TGCGCCAGCCGAGGGGGACAGGGGAGCAATGAGCAGTTCTTC	CASRGGQGSNEQFF	TRBV10-2	-	TRBD1	14	TRBJ2-1
TGTGCCAGCAGTTACGAGGTTAGCACTGAAGCTTTCTTT	CASSYEVSTEAFF	TRBV6-5	-	-	13	TRBJ1-1